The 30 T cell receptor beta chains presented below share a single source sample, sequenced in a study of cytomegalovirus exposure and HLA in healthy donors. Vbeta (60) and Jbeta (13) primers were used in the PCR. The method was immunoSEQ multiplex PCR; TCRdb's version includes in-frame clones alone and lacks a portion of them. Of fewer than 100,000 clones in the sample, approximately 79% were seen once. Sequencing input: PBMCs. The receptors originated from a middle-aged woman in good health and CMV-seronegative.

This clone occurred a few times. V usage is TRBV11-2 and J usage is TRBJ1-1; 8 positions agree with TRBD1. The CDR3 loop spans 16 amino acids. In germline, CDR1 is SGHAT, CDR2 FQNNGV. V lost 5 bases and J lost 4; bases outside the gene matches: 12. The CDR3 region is CASSALYGQGLTEAFF. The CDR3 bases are TGTGCCAGCAGCGCCCTGTACGGACAGGGTCTCACTGAAGCTTTCTTT.

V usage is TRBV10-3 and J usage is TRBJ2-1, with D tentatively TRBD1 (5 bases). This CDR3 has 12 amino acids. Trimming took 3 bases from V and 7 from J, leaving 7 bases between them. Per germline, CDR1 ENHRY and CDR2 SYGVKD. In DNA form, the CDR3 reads TGTGCCATCAGTGACCACAGGAATGAGCAGTTCTTC. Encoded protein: CAISDHRNEQFF.

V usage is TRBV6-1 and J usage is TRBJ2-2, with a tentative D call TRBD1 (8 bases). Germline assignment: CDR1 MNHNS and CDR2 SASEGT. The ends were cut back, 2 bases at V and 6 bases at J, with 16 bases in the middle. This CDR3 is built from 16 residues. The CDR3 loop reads CASSEQTGGGPGELFF. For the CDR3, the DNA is TGTGCCAGCAGTGAACAAACAGGGGGGGGGCCCGGGGAGCTGTTTTTT.

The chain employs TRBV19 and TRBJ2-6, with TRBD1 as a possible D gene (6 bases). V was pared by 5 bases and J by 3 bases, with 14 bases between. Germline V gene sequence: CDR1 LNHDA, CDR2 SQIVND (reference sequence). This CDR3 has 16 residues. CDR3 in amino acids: CASSRTGLGGANVLTF. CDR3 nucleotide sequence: TGTGCCAGTAGTCGTACAGGGCTGGGTGGGGCCAACGTCCTGACTTTC.

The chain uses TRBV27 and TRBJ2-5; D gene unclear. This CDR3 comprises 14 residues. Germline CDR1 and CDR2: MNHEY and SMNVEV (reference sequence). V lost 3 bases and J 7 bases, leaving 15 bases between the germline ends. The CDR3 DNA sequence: TGTGCCAGCAGTTTTTCGGCGGCCGAAGGGACCCAGTACTTC. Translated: CASSFSAAEGTQYF.

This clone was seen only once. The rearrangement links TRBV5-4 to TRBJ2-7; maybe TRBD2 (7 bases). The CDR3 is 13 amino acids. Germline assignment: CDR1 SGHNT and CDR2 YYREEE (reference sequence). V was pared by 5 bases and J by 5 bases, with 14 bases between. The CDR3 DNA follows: TGTGCCAGCAGTCCTGGGGGGGCCCACGAGCAGTACTTC. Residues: CASSPGGAHEQYF.

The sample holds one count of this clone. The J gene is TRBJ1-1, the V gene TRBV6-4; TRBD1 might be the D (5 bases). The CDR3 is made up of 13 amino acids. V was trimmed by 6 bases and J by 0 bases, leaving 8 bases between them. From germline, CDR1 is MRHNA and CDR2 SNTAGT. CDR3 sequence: CASSRTLNTEAFF. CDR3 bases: TGTGCCAGCAGCCGGACACTGAACACTGAAGCTTTCTTT.

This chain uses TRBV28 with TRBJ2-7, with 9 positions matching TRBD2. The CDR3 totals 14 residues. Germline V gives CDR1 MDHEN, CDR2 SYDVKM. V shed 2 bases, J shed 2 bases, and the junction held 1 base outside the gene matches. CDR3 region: CASSLPSGAYEQYF. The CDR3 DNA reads TGTGCCAGCAGTTTACCTAGCGGGGCCTACGAGCAGTACTTC.

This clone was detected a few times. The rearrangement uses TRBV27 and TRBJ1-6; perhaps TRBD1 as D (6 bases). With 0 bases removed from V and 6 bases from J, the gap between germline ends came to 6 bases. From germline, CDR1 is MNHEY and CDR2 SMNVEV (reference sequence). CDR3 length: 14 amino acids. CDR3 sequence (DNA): TGTGCCAGCAGTTTATCACAGGGTAATTCACCCCTCCACTTT. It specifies CASSLSQGNSPLHF.

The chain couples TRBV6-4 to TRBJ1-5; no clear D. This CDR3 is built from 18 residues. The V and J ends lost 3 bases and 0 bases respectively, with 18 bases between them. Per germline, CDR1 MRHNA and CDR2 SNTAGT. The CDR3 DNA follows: TGTGCCAGCAGTGAACCGGGCCCGGGGTCGGGTAGCAATCAGCCCCAGCATTTT. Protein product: CASSEPGPGSGSNQPQHF.

The CDR3 DNA is TGTGCCAGCAGTTACGGGCAGGGTGGTGGCTACACCTTC. Translated, it gives CASSYGQGGGYTF. The chain couples TRBV6-5 to TRBJ1-2; D may be TRBD1 (5 bases). V gave up 2 bases and J gave up 7 bases, with 11 bases separating them. The CDR3 has 13 residues. CDR1 and CDR2 (germline): MNHEY, SVGAGI.

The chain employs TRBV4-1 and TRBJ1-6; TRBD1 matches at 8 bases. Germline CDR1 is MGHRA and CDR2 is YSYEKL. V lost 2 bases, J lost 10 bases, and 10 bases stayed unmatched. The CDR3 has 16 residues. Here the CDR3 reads CASSQSQGGELSPLHF. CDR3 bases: TGCGCCAGCAGCCAATCACAGGGGGGGGAACTCTCACCCCTCCACTTT.

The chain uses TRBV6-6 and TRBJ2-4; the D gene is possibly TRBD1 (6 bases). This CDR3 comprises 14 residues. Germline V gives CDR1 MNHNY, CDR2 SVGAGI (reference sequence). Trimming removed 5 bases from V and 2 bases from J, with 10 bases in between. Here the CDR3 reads CASSNGTPKNIQYF. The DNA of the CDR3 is TGTGCCAGCAGTAACGGGACACCCAAAAACATTCAGTACTTC.

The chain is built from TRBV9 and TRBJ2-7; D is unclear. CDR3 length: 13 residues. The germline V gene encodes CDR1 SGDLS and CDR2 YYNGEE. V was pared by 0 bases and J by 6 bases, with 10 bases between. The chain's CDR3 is CASSVAARGEQYF. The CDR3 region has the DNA TGTGCCAGCAGCGTAGCTGCTAGAGGCGAGCAGTACTTC.

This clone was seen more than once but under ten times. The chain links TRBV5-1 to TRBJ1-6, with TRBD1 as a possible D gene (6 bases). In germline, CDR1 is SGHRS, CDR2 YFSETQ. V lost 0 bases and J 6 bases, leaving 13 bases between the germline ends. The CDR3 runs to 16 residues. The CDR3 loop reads CASSLELGAGNSPLHF. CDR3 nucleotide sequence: TGCGCCAGCAGCTTGGAGTTGGGGGCGGGTAATTCACCCCTCCACTTT. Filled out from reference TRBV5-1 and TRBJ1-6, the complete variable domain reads KAGVTQTPRYLIKTRGQQVTLSCSPISGHRSVSWYQQTPGQGLQFLFEYFSETQRNKGNFPGRFSGRQFSNSRSEMNVSTLELGDSALYLCASSLELGAGNSPLHFGNGTRLTVT.

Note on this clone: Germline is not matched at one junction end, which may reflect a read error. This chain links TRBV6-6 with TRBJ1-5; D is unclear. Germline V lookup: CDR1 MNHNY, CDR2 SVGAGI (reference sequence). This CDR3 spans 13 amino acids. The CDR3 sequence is CASTDSLGKPQNF. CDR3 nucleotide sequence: TGTGCCAGCACCGACTCTTTGGGTAAGCCCCAGAATTTT.

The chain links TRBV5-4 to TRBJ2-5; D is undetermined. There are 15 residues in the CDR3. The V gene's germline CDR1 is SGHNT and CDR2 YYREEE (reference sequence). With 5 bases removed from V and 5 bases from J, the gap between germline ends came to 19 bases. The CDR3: CASRRNGVIEETQYF. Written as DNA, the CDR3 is TGTGCCAGCAGACGAAATGGTGTTATAGAGGAGACCCAGTACTTC.

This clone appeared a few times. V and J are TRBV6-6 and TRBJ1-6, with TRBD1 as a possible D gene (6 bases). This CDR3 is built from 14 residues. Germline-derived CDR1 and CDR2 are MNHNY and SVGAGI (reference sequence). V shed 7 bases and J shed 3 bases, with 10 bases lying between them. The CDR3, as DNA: TGTGCCAGCAATACAGGGATCTATAATTCACCCCTCCACTTT. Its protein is CASNTGIYNSPLHF.

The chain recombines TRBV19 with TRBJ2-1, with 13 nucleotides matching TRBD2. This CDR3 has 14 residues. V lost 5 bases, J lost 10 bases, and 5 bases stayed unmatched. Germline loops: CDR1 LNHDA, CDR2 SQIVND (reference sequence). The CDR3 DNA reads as TGTGCCAGTAGTCGGACTAGCGGGGGTGTAGAGCAGTTCTTC. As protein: CASSRTSGGVEQFF.

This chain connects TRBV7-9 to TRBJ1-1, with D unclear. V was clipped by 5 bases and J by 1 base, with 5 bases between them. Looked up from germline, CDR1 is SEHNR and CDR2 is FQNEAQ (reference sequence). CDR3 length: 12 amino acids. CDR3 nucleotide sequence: TGTGCCAGCAGCCCACAGAACACTGAAGCTTTCTTT. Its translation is CASSPQNTEAFF.

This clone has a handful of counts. In DNA, the CDR3 is TGTGCCAGCAGTTACTTTGATGGGACAGCCTACAATGAGCAGTTCTTC. Translating gives CASSYFDGTAYNEQFF. This rearrangement joins TRBV6-5 to TRBJ2-1; 7 nucleotides align to TRBD1. Germline CDR1 and CDR2: MNHEY and SVGAGI. The CDR3 extends over 16 amino acids. J lost 2 bases, V lost 1 base, and 5 bases had no gene match.

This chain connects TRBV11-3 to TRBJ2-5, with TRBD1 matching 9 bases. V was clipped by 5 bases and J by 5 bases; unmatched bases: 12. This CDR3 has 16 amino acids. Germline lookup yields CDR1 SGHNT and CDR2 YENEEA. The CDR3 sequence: CASSRDPGQGEETQYF. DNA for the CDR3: TGTGCCAGCAGCCGTGATCCGGGACAGGGTGAGGAGACCCAGTACTTC.

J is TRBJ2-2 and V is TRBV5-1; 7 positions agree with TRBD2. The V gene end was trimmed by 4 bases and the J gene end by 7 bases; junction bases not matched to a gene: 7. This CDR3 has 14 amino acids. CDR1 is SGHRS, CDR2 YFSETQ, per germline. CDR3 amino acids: CASSRGGRDGELFF. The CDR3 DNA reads TGCGCCAGCAGCCGGGGAGGGCGGGACGGGGAGCTGTTTTTT.

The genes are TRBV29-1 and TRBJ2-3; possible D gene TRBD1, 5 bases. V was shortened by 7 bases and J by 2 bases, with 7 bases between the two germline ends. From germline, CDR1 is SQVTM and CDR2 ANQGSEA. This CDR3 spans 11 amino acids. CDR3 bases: TGCAGCGGCGGACACACAGATACGCAGTATTTT. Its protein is CSGGHTDTQYF.

The CDR3 DNA sequence: TGTGCCAGTAGTATAGCGGGGACAGGTTCCTACGAGCAGTACTTC. Translating it yields CASSIAGTGSYEQYF. The chain combines TRBV19 with TRBJ2-7; TRBD1 agrees at 8 bases. Germline lookup yields CDR1 LNHDA and CDR2 SQIVND (reference sequence). This CDR3 has 15 amino acids. V lost 1 base, J lost 1 base, and 3 bases stayed unmatched.

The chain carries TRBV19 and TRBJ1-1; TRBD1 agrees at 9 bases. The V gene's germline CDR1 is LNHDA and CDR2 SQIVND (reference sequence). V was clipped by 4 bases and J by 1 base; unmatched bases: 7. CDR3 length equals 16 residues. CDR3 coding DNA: TGTGCCAGTAGTACCTCGGGACAGGGCCCGAACACTGAAGCTTTCTTT. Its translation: CASSTSGQGPNTEAFF. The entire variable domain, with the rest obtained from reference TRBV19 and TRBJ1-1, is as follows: DGGITQSPKYLFRKEGQNVTLSCEQNLNHDAMYWYRQDPGQGLRLIYYSQIVNDFQKGDIAEGYSVSREKKESFPLTVTSAQKNPTAFYLCASSTSGQGPNTEAFFGQGTRLTVV.

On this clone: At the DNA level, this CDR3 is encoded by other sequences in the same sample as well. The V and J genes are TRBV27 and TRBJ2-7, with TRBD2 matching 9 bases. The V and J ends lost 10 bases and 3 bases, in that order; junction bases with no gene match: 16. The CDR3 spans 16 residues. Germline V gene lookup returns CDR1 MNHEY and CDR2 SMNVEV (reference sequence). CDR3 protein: CATRPLKAGGYYEQYF. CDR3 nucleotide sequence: TGTGCCACCCGGCCTCTGAAAGCGGGGGGTTACTACGAGCAGTACTTC.

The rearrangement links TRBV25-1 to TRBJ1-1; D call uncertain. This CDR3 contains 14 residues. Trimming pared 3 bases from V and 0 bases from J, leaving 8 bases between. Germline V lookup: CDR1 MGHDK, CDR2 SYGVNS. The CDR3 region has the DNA TGTGCCAGCAGTGAGTCGACAATGAACACTGAAGCTTTCTTT. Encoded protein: CASSESTMNTEAFF.

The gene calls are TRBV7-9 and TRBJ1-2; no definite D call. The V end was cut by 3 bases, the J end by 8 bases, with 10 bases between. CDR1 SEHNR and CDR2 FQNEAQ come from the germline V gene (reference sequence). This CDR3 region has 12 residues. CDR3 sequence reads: CASSFWSEGYTF. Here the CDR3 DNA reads TGTGCCAGCAGCTTTTGGTCGGAGGGCTACACCTTC.

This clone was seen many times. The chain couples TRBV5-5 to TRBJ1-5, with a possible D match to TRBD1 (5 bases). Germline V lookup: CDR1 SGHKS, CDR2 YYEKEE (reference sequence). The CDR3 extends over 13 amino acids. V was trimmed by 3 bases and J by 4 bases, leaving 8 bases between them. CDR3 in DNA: TGTGCCAGCAGCTGGGGCCCGAATCAGCCCCAGCATTTT. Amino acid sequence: CASSWGPNQPQHF.